The 8 T cell receptor beta chains in this list originate from one sample, sequenced in a study of cytomegalovirus exposure and HLA in healthy donors. With 60 Vbeta and 13 Jbeta primers, the PCR was carried out. TCRdb's copy holds only in-frame clones and misses some; the assay was immunoSEQ multiplex PCR. The table lists approximately 110,000 clones, 69% of them singletons. Sequenced input: PBMCs. All receptors come from a woman in her 70s in good health and CMV-seropositive.

This clone was seen once. The chain joins TRBV19 to TRBJ1-1; D is undetermined. The V end lost 7 bases, the J end lost 1 base, and 10 bases lay between the germline ends. Germline V CDR1 and CDR2: LNHDA, SQIVND (reference sequence). CDR3 size: 13 residues. CDR3 in amino acids: CASTREENTEAFF. CDR3 bases: TGTGCCAGTACCCGGGAAGAGAACACTGAAGCTTTCTTT.

This clone appeared once. The rearrangement links TRBV6-5 to TRBJ2-5; a weak D match, TRBD2 (7 bases). The germline CDR1 and CDR2 sequences are MNHEY and SVGAGI. V lost 5 bases and J 4 bases, leaving 14 bases between the germline ends. The CDR3 contains 14 residues. CDR3 nucleotide sequence: TGTGCCAGCAGTGGAGGGGGGGCGGGAGAGACCCAGTACTTC. Translation gives CASSGGGAGETQYF.

This clone was recorded only once. This rearrangement joins TRBV19 to TRBJ2-1; TRBD1 matches 10 bases. Germline CDR1 and CDR2: LNHDA and SQIVND (reference sequence). The CDR3 consists of 17 residues. The V and J ends lost 8 bases and 3 bases, in that order; junction bases with no gene match: 13. CDR3 sequence: CASSPPAGTGDYNEQFF. The DNA for the CDR3 is TGTGCCAGTTCCCCCCCCGCCGGGACAGGGGACTACAATGAGCAGTTCTTC.

This rearrangement joins TRBV30 to TRBJ1-1; D not certain. Trimming took 2 bases from V and 1 from J, leaving 8 bases between them. CDR1 is GTSNPN and CDR2 is SVGIG in the germline V gene (reference sequence). The CDR3 extends over 13 amino acids. CDR3 sequence: CAWSSGRNTEAFF. Written as DNA, the CDR3 is TGTGCCTGGAGTTCCGGGAGGAACACTGAAGCTTTCTTT. The variable domain in full, with the rest retrieved from reference TRBV30 and TRBJ1-1, is SQTIHQWPATLVQPVGSPLSLECTVEGTSNPNLYWYRQAAGRGLQLLFYSVGIGQISSEVPQNLSASRPQDRQFILSSKKLLLSDSGFYLCAWSSGRNTEAFFGQGTRLTVV.

The CDR3, as DNA: TGTGCCAGCAGCCGTGTAACAGAAGCTTTCTTT. Its translation: CASSRVTEAFF. V usage is TRBV7-2 and J usage is TRBJ1-1; D unclear. The V and J ends lost 5 bases and 8 bases respectively, with 9 bases between them. Germline loops: CDR1 SGHTA, CDR2 FQGNSA. The CDR3 consists of 11 residues.

The V gene is TRBV7-8, the J gene TRBJ1-2; D perhaps matches TRBD1 (5 bases). This CDR3 contains 18 residues. Germline values: CDR1 SGHVS, CDR2 FQNEAQ. The V end lost 5 bases, the J end lost 0 bases, and 22 bases lay between the germline ends. CDR3: CASSESQGNIGANYGYTF. The CDR3 DNA sequence: TGTGCCAGCAGCGAAAGCCAGGGAAATATAGGAGCTAACTATGGCTACACCTTC.

This clone turned up a few times. V is TRBV7-2 and J is TRBJ2-1; TRBD2 might be the D (5 bases). This CDR3 region has 16 residues. Trimming cost V 1 base and J 8 bases, with 18 bases left between them. CDR1 is SGHTA, CDR2 FQGNSA, per germline. CDR3 sequence: CASSLGASYMTDEQFF. Here the CDR3 DNA reads TGTGCCAGCAGCTTAGGTGCTAGCTATATGACGGATGAGCAGTTCTTC.

This clone was seen only once. This sequence joins TRBV5-8 and TRBJ1-2, with TRBD1 identical over 10 bases. The CDR3 consists of 13 residues. Trimming took 7 bases from V and 2 from J; bases not matched to a gene: 2. The germline V gene has CDR1 SGHTS and CDR2 YDEGEE. This CDR3 is CASGQGGNYGYTF. The CDR3 nucleotides are TGTGCCAGCGGACAGGGGGGGAACTATGGCTACACCTTC.